The 25 T cell receptor delta chains below were found in one sample sequenced in a study of gamma-delta T cells after stem cell transplantation. TCRdb applied CATT to the RT-PCR reads for clone calling. The profile shows some 640 delta-chain clones, roughly 1.2% of them singletons. The source material was gamma-delta T cells. The source is a human donor. It is not recorded whose cells these are; they may come from a transplant donor.

This clone was seen a few times. The mismatch at residue 5 between this DNA's translation and the TCRdb protein of a much larger clone likely reflects a read error; the protein shown is translated from the DNA. The chain joins TRDV2 to TRDJ1, with TRDD3 matching over 11 bases. Germline CDR1 GEAIGNYY, CDR2 EKD. The CDR3 has 17 amino acids. V dropped 0 bases and J dropped 0; count of bases not matched to a gene: 5. The CDR3 here is CACDTVGDTTHTDKLIF. The DNA for the CDR3 is TGTGCCTGTGACACCGTGGGGGATACGACCCACACCGATAAACTCATCTTT.

This clone is medium-sized in the sample. With a far larger clone one base away, a read error is the likely cause. Other DNA sequences within the sample encode an identical CDR3. The V gene is TRDV3, the J gene TRDJ1; 9 positions match TRDD3. The CDR3 is 15 residues long. In germline, CDR1 is TVYSNPD, CDR2 GDNSRS (reference sequence). This CDR3 is CAFSPTGGLTDKLIF. For the CDR3, the DNA is TGTGCCTTTAGTCCTACTGGGGGACTTACCGATAAGCTCATCTTT.

This clone was detected only a few times. It differs at one base from a far larger clone, so likely a read error. Other DNA sequences in this specimen translate into the identical CDR3. The chain combines TRDV2 with TRDJ4; D is perhaps TRDD2 (6 bases). The CDR3 extends over 18 amino acids. Per germline, CDR1 GEAIGNYY and CDR2 EKD. CDR3 bases: TGTGCCTGTGACAGGAAGTTAGCGTCCTACGTCCGGATAAGACCACTGATCTTT. Its protein is CACDRKLASYVRIRPLIF.

This clone was observed a few times. The protein TCRdb gives is from a much larger clone and does not agree with this DNA's translation at residue 11, likely a read error; the protein shown here comes from the DNA. The genes are TRDV2 and TRDJ1; a weak D match, TRDD3 (6 bases). V was clipped by 0 bases and J by 1 base, with 17 bases between them. Germline V gene lookup returns CDR1 GEAIGNYY and CDR2 EKD. This CDR3 has 17 amino acids. DNA for the CDR3: TGTGCCTGTGACACCGTCGTTAGGGGATCCGGCACCGATAAACTCATCTTT. Protein: CACDTVVRGSGTDKLIF.

The table lists this clone with a few counts. A far larger clone is one nucleotide away, so this likely arose from a read error. The genes are TRDV2 and TRDJ1, with 13 bases identical to TRDD3. Germline lookup yields CDR1 GEAIGNYY and CDR2 EKD. CDR3 length equals 17 residues. V was clipped by 4 bases and J by 2 bases; unmatched bases: 9. CDR3 residues: CACERLALGDTTDKLIF. CDR3 sequence (DNA): TGTGCCTGTGAAAGACTCGCACTGGGGGATACGACCGATAAACTCATCTTT.

This clone has only a few counts. The protein recorded in TCRdb matches a much larger clone and deviates from this DNA's translation at residue 9, suggesting a read error; the protein here is obtained by translating the DNA. The chain joins TRDV2 to TRDJ3; 7 bases are shared with TRDD3. Germline CDR1 and CDR2: GEAIGNYY and EKD. The CDR3 covers 19 residues. V shed 0 bases and J 0 bases; nucleotides not matched to a gene: 7. CDR3 in amino acids: CACDTVLGGSSWDTRQMFF. CDR3 DNA: TGTGCCTGTGACACCGTGCTGGGGGGTAGCTCCTGGGACACCCGACAGATGTTTTTC.

In this sample, this clone turned up a few times. The TCRdb protein, from a much larger clone, departs from this DNA's translation at residue 16, likely by read error; the protein shown derives from the DNA. The chain employs TRDV1 and TRDJ1; TRDD3 matches 9 bases. In germline, CDR1 is TSWWSYY, CDR2 QGS. There are 18 residues in the CDR3. The CDR3 bases are TGTGCTCTTGTGATTCCTACTGGGGGAAGGGGTGGTACCGATAAACCCATCTTT. Translated: CALVIPTGGRGGTDKPIF.

Regarding this clone: The protein in TCRdb stems from a much larger clone and differs at residue 8 from this DNA's translation, likely a read error; here the protein is translated from the DNA. The chain combines TRDV2 with TRDJ1; D not resolved. This CDR3 contains 15 residues. CDR1 and CDR2 (germline): GEAIGNYY, EKD. Trimming shortened V by 2 bases and J by 3 bases, and 15 bases separated the two germline ends. The CDR3 is CACDILGDPADKLIF. The CDR3 region has the DNA TGTGCCTGTGACATATTAGGAGATCCGGCCGATAAACTCATCTTT.

As to this clone: Only one base separates this from a far larger clonotype, so it likely reflects a read error. The same CDR3 arises from other DNA sequences in this sample as well. The chain uses TRDV2 and TRDJ3; TRDD3 aligns across 8 bases. The CDR3 loop spans 18 amino acids. Looked up from germline, CDR1 is GEAIGNYY and CDR2 is EKD. CDR3 in DNA: TGTGCCTGTGACACCGCTGGGGATACTTCCTGGGACACCCGGCAGATGTTTTTC. This encodes CACDTAGDTSWDTRQMFF.

In its sample, this clone is medium-sized. A far larger clone is one base from this, pointing to a likely read error. The same CDR3 also results from other DNA sequences found in this sample. The V and J genes are TRDV2 and TRDJ1, with 13 positions matching TRDD3. This CDR3 is built from 19 residues. Germline V gives CDR1 GEAIGNYY, CDR2 EKD. This chain's CDR3 is CACDTLLGDTPTGTDKLIF. The CDR3 DNA is TGTGCCTGCGACACCTTACTGGGGGATACGCCTACGGGCACCGATAAACTCATCTTT.

This clone is deemed large. It differs at one base from a far larger clone, so likely a read error. The chain combines TRDV2 with TRDJ2; 7 positions agree with TRDD3. Germline values: CDR1 GEAIGNYY, CDR2 EKD. With V trimmed by 1 base and J by 0 bases, 10 bases remained unmatched. The CDR3 is made up of 18 amino acids. CDR3 loop: CACDTLGAAPSLTAQLFF. CDR3 nucleotide sequence: TGTGCCTGTGACACTCTGGGGGCCGCCCCCTCTTTGACAGCACAACTCTTCTTT.

This clone was observed a handful of times. A read error is likely here: a far larger clone is one base away. The chain combines TRDV1 with TRDJ2; D perhaps matches TRDD3 (9 bases). This CDR3 contains 23 residues. Germline V CDR1 and CDR2: TSWWSYY, QGS. This CDR3 reads CALGERSGFLRYWGTSLTAQHFF. CDR3 nucleotides: TGTGCTCTTGGGGAACGCTCGGGCTTCCTACGATACTGGGGGACCTCTTTGACAGCACAACACTTCTTT.

This clone was counted many times. It differs at one base from a far larger clone, so likely a read error. This sample includes further DNA sequences coding for the same CDR3. The chain recombines TRDV2 with TRDJ1, with 12 bases matching TRDD3. The CDR3 covers 17 residues. V lost 4 bases, J lost 2 bases, and 10 bases stayed unmatched. CDR1 and CDR2 (germline): GEAIGNYY, EKD. The CDR3 DNA sequence: TGTGCCTGTGAAAGACTCGTGCTGGGGGATACGACCGATAAACTCATCTTT. Residues: CACERLVLGDTTDKLIF.

This clone is classed as medium-sized. This likely traces to a read error, being one base from a far larger clone. The same CDR3 is also encoded by other DNA sequences in this sample. The rearrangement uses TRDV2 and TRDJ2, with 7 bases matching TRDD3. The germline V gene has CDR1 GEAIGNYY and CDR2 EKD. The CDR3 extends over 18 amino acids. Trimming at V came to 1 base and at J to 2 bases, leaving 12 bases not matched to a gene. The CDR3 protein is CACDTLGATPSLTAQLFF. The CDR3 DNA reads TGTGCCTGTGACACTCTGGGGGCCACCCCCTCCTTGACAGCACAACTCTTCTTT.

This clone was picked up a small number of times. The amino acid sequence in TCRdb belongs to a much larger clone and departs from this DNA's translation at residue 10, likely a sequencing read error; the sequence shown is translated from the DNA. The chain carries TRDV2 and TRDJ1; 10 positions agree with TRDD3. In germline, CDR1 is GEAIGNYY, CDR2 EKD. V was pared by 0 bases and J by 1 base, with 13 bases of the junction left unmatched. The CDR3 extends over 19 amino acids. The CDR3 is CACDTLLGDAPTGTDKLIF. The CDR3 DNA reads as TGTGCCTGTGACACCTTACTGGGGGATGCGCCTACGGGCACCGATAAACTCATCTTT.

This clone was counted a few times. TCRdb's protein, taken from a much larger clone, differs from this DNA's translation at residue 4, likely owing to a read error; the protein displayed comes from the DNA. The chain joins TRDV2 to TRDJ1, with TRDD3 identical over 8 bases. This CDR3 comprises 17 residues. Germline CDR1 is GEAIGNYY and CDR2 is EKD. The chain's CDR3 is CACNTLGGGSYTDKLIF. In nucleotides, the CDR3 is TGTGCCTGTAACACGCTAGGTGGGGGATCCTACACCGATAAACTCATCTTT.

This clone appeared a few times. A far more abundant clone sits one base away, making this likely a read error. This specimen includes other DNA sequences encoding the same CDR3. V usage is TRDV2 and J usage is TRDJ3; 8 nucleotides line up with TRDD3. CDR1 and CDR2 from the germline V gene are GEAIGNYY and EKD. The CDR3 has 18 amino acids. CDR3: CACDTAGDTSWDTRQMFF. CDR3 nucleotides: TGTGCCTGTGACACCGCTGGGGATACTTCCTGGGACACCCGACAGATGTTCTTC.

As concerns this clone: This DNA's translation differs at residue 16 from TCRdb's protein, which comes from a much larger clone; a read error is likely, and the protein shown is translated from the DNA. The chain recombines TRDV2 with TRDJ1; 13 bases fit TRDD3. CDR1 is GEAIGNYY and CDR2 is EKD in the germline V gene. The length of the CDR3 is 19 residues. CDR3 residues: CACDTLLGDTPTGTDNLIF. The CDR3 nucleotides read TGTGCCTGTGACACCTTACTGGGGGATACGCCTACGGGCACCGATAACCTCATCTTT.

Details on this clone: The protein given by TCRdb reflects a much larger clone and differs at residue 3 from this DNA's translation, likely from a read error; the protein shown is the DNA's translation. This rearrangement joins TRDV2 to TRDJ1; 8 bases agree with TRDD3. Germline CDR1 reads GEAIGNYY; CDR2 reads EKD. This CDR3 is 16 amino acids long. CDR3: CARDVLGGKDTDKLIF. The CDR3 bases are TGTGCCCGTGACGTACTGGGGGGCAAGGACACCGATAAACTCATCTTT.

Turning to this clone: TCRdb lists the protein of a much larger clone for this DNA, which differs at residue 12, so this is likely a read error; the protein given here is translated from the DNA itself. J is TRDJ1 and V is TRDV2, with D perhaps matching TRDD3 (6 bases). This CDR3 spans 17 amino acids. Trimming cost V 0 bases and J 3 bases, with 19 bases left between them. Germline CDR1 reads GEAIGNYY; CDR2 reads EKD. Here the CDR3 DNA reads TGTGCCTGTGACACCCTGGGGCCGCGGGCGGCCGCCGATAAACTCATCTTT. The encoded protein is CACDTLGPRAAADKLIF.

A note on this clone: The protein TCRdb lists belongs to a much larger clone and differs from this DNA's translation at residue 8, which points to a read error; the protein shown is made from the DNA. This sequence joins TRDV2 and TRDJ1, with 7 positions matching TRDD3. The V gene end was trimmed by 3 bases and the J gene end by 1 base; junction bases not matched to a gene: 4. The CDR3 covers 14 residues. Germline V gene sequence: CDR1 GEAIGNYY, CDR2 EKD. The DNA of the CDR3 is TGTGCCTGTGACGGACTGGGGCTCACCGATAAACTCATCTTT. Its protein product is CACDGLGLTDKLIF.

This clone was seen only a few times. The TCRdb record carries a much larger clone's protein, which differs from this DNA's translation at residues 12 and 15; a read error is the likely cause, and the protein listed here is the DNA translation. The gene calls are TRDV2 and TRDJ1; maybe TRDD3 (6 bases). The CDR3 consists of 21 residues. V was cut by 1 base and J by 1 base, with 30 bases left in between. The germline V gene has CDR1 GEAIGNYY and CDR2 EKD. This CDR3 reads CACDTVKFDGGHMGCTDKLIF. In nucleotides, the CDR3 is TGTGCCTGTGACACAGTAAAGTTCGATGGGGGCCACATGGGGTGCACCGATAAACTCATCTTT.

This clone was picked up a small number of times. For this DNA, TCRdb reports the protein of a much larger clone, which diverges at residue 4, most likely from a read error; the protein presented here is translated directly from the DNA. The J gene is TRDJ1, the V gene TRDV2; 13 nucleotides agree with TRDD3. Germline CDR1 reads GEAIGNYY; CDR2 reads EKD. The CDR3 has 15 amino acids. The ends lost 5 bases at V and 3 bases at J; junction bases unmatched: 5. The CDR3 region has the DNA TGTGCCTGTGCTTTACTGGGGGATACGGCCGATAAACTCATCTTT. Protein product: CACALLGDTADKLIF.

This clone occurred a few times. For this DNA, TCRdb reports the protein of a much larger clone, which diverges at residue 19, most likely from a read error; the protein presented here is translated directly from the DNA. CDR3 in DNA: TGTGCCTGTGACCCCATCCTAAACTGGGGGTCCATGGGAACGTACACCGATAAACCCATCTTT. Its translation is CACDPILNWGSMGTYTDKPIF. The rearrangement uses TRDV2 and TRDJ1, with TRDD3 matching over 8 bases. The CDR3 has 21 amino acids. Germline lookup yields CDR1 GEAIGNYY and CDR2 EKD.

With respect to this clone: A far larger clone is off by one base, so a read error is likely. This sample includes further DNA sequences coding for the same CDR3. V gene TRDV2 combines with J gene TRDJ1; a possible D gene is TRDD3 (6 bases). V was trimmed by 0 bases and J by 0 bases, leaving 22 bases between them. CDR3 size: 19 residues. Germline-derived CDR1 and CDR2 are GEAIGNYY and EKD. This CDR3 is CACDTVLGTPGVYTDKLIF. The CDR3 DNA reads TGTGCCTGTGACACCGTGCTGGGGACCCCGGGGGTGTACACCGATAAACTCATCTTT.